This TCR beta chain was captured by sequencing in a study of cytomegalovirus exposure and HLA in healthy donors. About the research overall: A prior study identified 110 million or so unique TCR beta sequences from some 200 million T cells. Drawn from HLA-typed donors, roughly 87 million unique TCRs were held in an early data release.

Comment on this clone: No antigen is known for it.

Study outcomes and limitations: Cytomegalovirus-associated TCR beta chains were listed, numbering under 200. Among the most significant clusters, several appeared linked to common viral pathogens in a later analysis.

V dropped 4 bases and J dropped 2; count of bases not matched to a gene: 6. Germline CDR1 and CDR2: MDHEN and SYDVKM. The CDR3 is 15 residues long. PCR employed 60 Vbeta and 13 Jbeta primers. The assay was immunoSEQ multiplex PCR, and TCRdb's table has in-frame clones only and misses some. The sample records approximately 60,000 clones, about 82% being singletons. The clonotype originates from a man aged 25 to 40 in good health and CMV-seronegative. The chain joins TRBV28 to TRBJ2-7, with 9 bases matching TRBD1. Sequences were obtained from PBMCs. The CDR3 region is CASSSPGQGPYEQYF. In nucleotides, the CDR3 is TGTGCCAGCAGTTCCCCCGGACAGGGGCCCTACGAGCAGTACTTC.